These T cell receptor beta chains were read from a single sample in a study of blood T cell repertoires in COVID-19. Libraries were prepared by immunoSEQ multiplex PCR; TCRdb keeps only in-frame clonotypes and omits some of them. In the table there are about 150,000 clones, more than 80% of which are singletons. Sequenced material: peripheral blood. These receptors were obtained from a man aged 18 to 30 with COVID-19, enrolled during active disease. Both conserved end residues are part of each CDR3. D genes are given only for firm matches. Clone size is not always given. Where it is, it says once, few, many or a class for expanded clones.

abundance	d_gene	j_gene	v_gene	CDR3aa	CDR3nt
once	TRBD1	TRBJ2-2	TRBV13	CASSLTGLELFF	TGTGCCAGCAGCTTGACAGGGCTGGAGCTGTTTTTT
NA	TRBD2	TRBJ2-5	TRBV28	CASPPGSSTSGRAWETQYF	TGTGCCAGCCCCCCCGGAAGTTCGACTAGCGGGAGGGCCTGGGAGACCCAGTACTTC
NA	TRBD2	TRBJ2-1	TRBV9	CASSVAVGEGHEQFF	TGTGCCAGCAGCGTAGCCGTGGGGGAGGGCCACGAGCAGTTCTTC
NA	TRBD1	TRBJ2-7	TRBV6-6	CASSYSHRGEDEQYF	TGTGCCAGCAGTTACTCGCACAGGGGGGAGGACGAGCAGTACTTC
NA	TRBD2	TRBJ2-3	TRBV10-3	CAISNSGGDGPDTQYF	TGTGCCATCAGTAATAGTGGGGGGGACGGTCCTGATACGCAGTATTTT
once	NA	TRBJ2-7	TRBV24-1	CATSDPSTAPYEQYF	TGTGCCACCAGTGACCCGAGTACAGCACCCTACGAGCAGTACTTC
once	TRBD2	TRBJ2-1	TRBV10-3	CAISGGLAGGRPYNEQFF	TGTGCCATCAGCGGGGGACTAGCGGGAGGACGGCCCTACAATGAGCAGTTCTTC
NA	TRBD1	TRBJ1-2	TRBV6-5	CASRGDRANYGYTF	TGTGCCAGCAGGGGGGACAGGGCTAACTATGGCTACACCTTC
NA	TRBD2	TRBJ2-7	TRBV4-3	CASSQVPSGGYEQYF	TGCGCCAGCAGCCAAGTTCCTAGCGGCGGCTACGAGCAGTACTTC
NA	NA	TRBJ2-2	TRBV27	CASSLSRTGELFF	TGTGCCAGCAGTTTAAGCAGGACCGGGGAGCTGTTTTTT
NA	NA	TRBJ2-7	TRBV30	CAWTIDKIYEQYF	TGTGCCTGGACCATTGACAAGATCTACGAGCAGTACTTC
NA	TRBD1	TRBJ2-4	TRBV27	CASRRTGQGIQYF	TGTGCCAGCAGACGAACCGGACAGGGCATTCAGTACTTC
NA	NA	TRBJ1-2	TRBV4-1	CASSQDGGGNYGYTF	TGCGCCAGCAGCCAAGATGGCGGGGGTAACTATGGCTACACCTTC
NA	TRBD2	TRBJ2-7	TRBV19	CASSSPLTSGRCYEQYF	TGTGCCAGTAGTAGCCCCCTTACTAGCGGGAGATGCTACGAGCAGTACTTC
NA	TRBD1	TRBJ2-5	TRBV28	CASTAQGVQETQYF	TGTGCCAGCACCGCACAGGGGGTCCAAGAGACCCAGTACTTC
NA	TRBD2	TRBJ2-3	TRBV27	CASSLWGGGGNTQYF	TGTGCCAGCAGTTTATGGGGGGGAGGTGGGAATACGCAGTATTTT
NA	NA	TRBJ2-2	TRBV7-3	CASSSTVGSHTGELFF	TGTGCCAGCAGCTCAACGGTCGGGTCCCACACCGGGGAGCTGTTTTTT
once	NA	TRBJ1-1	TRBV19	CASSLGLMNTEAFF	TGTGCCAGTAGTCTAGGTCTTATGAACACTGAAGCTTTCTTT
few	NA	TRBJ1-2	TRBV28	CASRQGYGYTF	TGTGCCAGCAGACAGGGCTATGGCTACACCTTC
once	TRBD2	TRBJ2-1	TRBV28	CATASGRPHNEQFF	TGTGCCACGGCTAGCGGGAGACCCCACAATGAGCAGTTCTTC
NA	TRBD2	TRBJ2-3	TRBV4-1	CASSQDQKRAGVTDTQYF	TGCGCCAGCAGCCAAGATCAGAAGAGGGCGGGAGTCACAGATACGCAGTATTTT
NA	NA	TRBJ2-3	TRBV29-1	CSGSGYTDTQYF	TGCAGCGGAAGCGGGTACACAGATACGCAGTATTTT
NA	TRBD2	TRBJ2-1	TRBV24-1	CATSDWASGNEQFF	TGTGCCACCAGTGATTGGGCTAGCGGCAATGAGCAGTTCTTC
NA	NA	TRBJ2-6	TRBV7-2	CASSLLGGAGANVLTF	TGTGCCAGCAGCTTGCTTGGCGGGGCTGGGGCCAACGTCCTGACTTTC
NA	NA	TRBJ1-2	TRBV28	CASSSSGMANYGYTF	TGTGCCAGCAGCAGCTCAGGGATGGCTAACTATGGCTACACCTTC
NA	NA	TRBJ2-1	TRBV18	CASSPGTAGRNEQFF	TGTGCCAGCTCACCGGGGACGGCAGGGAGGAATGAGCAGTTCTTC
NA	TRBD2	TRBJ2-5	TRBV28	CASSSLAEFQETQYF	TGTGCCAGCAGTTCGCTAGCGGAATTCCAAGAGACCCAGTACTTC
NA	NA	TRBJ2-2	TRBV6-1	CASSEAAGSGSGELFF	TGTGCCAGCAGTGAAGCGGCCGGGAGCGGCTCCGGGGAGCTGTTTTTT
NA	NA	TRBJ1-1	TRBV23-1	CASYTGWEVTEAFF	TGCGCCAGCTATACCGGGTGGGAGGTCACTGAAGCTTTCTTT
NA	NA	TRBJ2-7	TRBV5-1	CASSLRTNEQYF	TGCGCCAGCAGCTTAAGGACAAACGAGCAGTACTTC
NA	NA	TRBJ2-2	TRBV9	CASSAGQQNTGELFF	TGTGCCAGCAGCGCTGGACAGCAGAACACCGGGGAGCTGTTTTTT
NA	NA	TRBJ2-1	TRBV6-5	CASSTRSSGYNEQFF	TGTGCCAGCAGTACTCGGAGTAGCGGCTACAATGAGCAGTTCTTC
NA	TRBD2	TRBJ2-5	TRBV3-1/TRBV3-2	CASSQDLSSGRETQYF	TGTGCCAGCAGCCAAGATCTGAGTAGCGGGAGGGAGACCCAGTACTTC
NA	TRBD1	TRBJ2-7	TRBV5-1	CASSLRAGTGAYEQYF	TGCGCCAGCAGCTTGCGGGCTGGGACAGGCGCGTACGAGCAGTACTTC
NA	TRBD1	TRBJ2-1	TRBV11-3	CASSTRQGASGDEQFF	TGTGCCAGCAGCACCCGACAGGGGGCAAGCGGGGATGAGCAGTTCTTC
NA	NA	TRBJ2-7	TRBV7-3	CASSLIAGREQYF	TGTGCCAGCAGCTTAATCGCGGGTAGAGAGCAGTACTTC
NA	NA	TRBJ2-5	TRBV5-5	CASSFAGTATSGAQYF	TGTGCCAGCAGCTTCGCCGGGACAGCTACATCGGGGGCCCAGTACTTC
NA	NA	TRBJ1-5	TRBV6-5	CATRAAGGGEPQHF	TGTGCCACCCGGGCCGCGGGAGGAGGAGAGCCCCAGCATTTT
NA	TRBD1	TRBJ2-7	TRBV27	CASSLSDGTVNEQYF	TGTGCCAGCAGTTTATCAGACGGGACAGTAAACGAGCAGTACTTC
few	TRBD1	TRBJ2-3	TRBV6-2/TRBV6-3	CASSFTGERDTQYF	TGTGCCAGCAGTTTTACAGGGGAAAGAGATACGCAGTATTTT
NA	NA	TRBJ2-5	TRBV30	CAWKRQTQETQYF	TGTGCCTGGAAAAGACAGACACAAGAGACCCAGTACTTC
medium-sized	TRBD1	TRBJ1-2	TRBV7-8	CASTPEGTGYGYTF	TGTGCCAGCACCCCGGAGGGGACAGGGTATGGCTACACCTTC
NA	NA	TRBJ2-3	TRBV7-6	CASSGRYLPGGTDTQYF	TGTGCCAGCAGCGGGCGGTATCTGCCGGGAGGCACAGATACGCAGTATTTT
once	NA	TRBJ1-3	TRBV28	CASSSISGNTIYF	TGTGCCAGCAGTAGCATCTCTGGAAACACCATATATTTT
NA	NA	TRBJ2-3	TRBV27	CASSPLGLGGDTQYF	TGTGCCAGCAGCCCCCTGGGGCTTGGGGGGGATACGCAGTATTTT
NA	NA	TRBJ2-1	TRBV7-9	CASSSAKGGYNEQFF	TGTGCCAGCAGCTCCGCAAAAGGAGGGTACAATGAGCAGTTCTTC
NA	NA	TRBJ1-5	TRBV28	CASSTPDSPERPQHF	TGTGCCAGCAGTACTCCTGACAGTCCAGAAAGGCCCCAGCATTTT
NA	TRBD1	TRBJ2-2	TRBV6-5	CASSSRTGGRTGELFF	TGTGCCAGCAGTTCCCGGACAGGGGGACGCACCGGGGAGCTGTTTTTT
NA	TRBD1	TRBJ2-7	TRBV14	CASSQRGQGYEQYF	TGTGCCAGCAGCCAGAGGGGACAGGGCTACGAGCAGTACTTC
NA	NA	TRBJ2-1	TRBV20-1	CSASPRGAAQFF	TGCAGTGCTAGTCCCCGGGGAGCGGCGCAGTTCTTC
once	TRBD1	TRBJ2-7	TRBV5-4	CASSSPGQGTYEQYF	TGTGCCAGCAGCTCGCCGGGACAGGGTACCTACGAGCAGTACTTC
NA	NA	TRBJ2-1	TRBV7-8	CASTLSVSYNEQFF	TGTGCCAGCACCCTCTCGGTCTCCTACAATGAGCAGTTCTTC
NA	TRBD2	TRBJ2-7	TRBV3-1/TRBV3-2	CASSQGLAGVREQYF	TGTGCCAGCAGCCAGGGACTAGCGGGAGTTCGGGAGCAGTACTTC
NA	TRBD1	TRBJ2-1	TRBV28	CASSHRGEQFF	TGTGCCAGCAGTCACAGGGGCGAGCAGTTCTTC
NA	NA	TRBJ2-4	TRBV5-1	CASSLSLVAKNIQYF	TGCGCCAGCAGCTTGTCCCTAGTAGCCAAAAACATTCAGTACTTC
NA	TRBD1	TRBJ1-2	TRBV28	CASSSTGQGYGYTF	TGTGCCAGCAGTTCCACCGGACAGGGCTATGGCTACACCTTC
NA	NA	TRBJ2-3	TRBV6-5	CASTLGAVEDTQYF	TGTGCCAGCACCCTAGGGGCTGTTGAAGATACGCAGTATTTT
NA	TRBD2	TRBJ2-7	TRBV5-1	CASSSGLAGYEQYF	TGCGCCAGCAGCTCGGGACTAGCGGGATACGAGCAGTACTTC
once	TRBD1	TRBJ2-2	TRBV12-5	CASGLAPQGARAGELFF	TGTGCTAGTGGTTTGGCCCCACAGGGGGCGAGGGCCGGGGAGCTGTTTTTT
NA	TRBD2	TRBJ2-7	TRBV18	CASSPDAGAYEQYF	TGTGCCAGCTCACCTGACGCGGGAGCCTACGAGCAGTACTTC